These 13 T cell receptor beta chains originate from one sample sequenced in a study of neurological immune-mediated disorders. TCRdb reprocessed the 5' RACE reads with MiXCR, giving one entry per CDR3 protein. The data show 66,000 or so distinct CDR3 sequences, roughly 4.8% seen once. Sample: PBMCs. The receptors were gathered from a man under 40 with multiple sclerosis.

This clonotype was observed many times. The chain is built from TRBV4-1 and TRBJ2-3; 11 nucleotides align to TRBD2. CDR3 length: 15 residues. After removal of 4 bases from V and 2 bases from J, the junction contained 2 bases not matched to a gene. The V gene's germline CDR1 is MGHRA and CDR2 YSYEKL. This CDR3 is CASSLAGGTTDTQYF. In DNA, the CDR3 is TGCGCCAGCAGCCTAGCGGGGGGGACCACAGATACGCAGTATTTT.

By sample share, this clonotype is medium-sized. The rearrangement uses TRBV10-2 and TRBJ2-7; tentative D call: TRBD1 (7 bases). This CDR3 region has 15 residues. The germline gives CDR1 WSHSY, CDR2 SAAADI. The V end was cut by 1 base, the J end by 5 bases, with 15 bases between. The CDR3: CASSEFRVRGDEQYF. The CDR3, as DNA: TGCGCCAGCAGTGAGTTCCGGGTCAGGGGGGACGAGCAGTACTTC.

The table lists this clonotype with many counts. CDR3 bases: TGTGCCAGCAGCGCCACTATCACAGATACGCAGTATTTT. Encoded protein: CASSATITDTQYF. This rearrangement joins TRBV7-2 to TRBJ2-3; D unclear. Germline CDR1 SGHTA, CDR2 FQGNSA. The CDR3 extends over 13 amino acids. V was clipped by 5 bases and J by 2 bases, with 8 bases between them.

At least ten counts were recorded for this clonotype. The CDR3 sequence: CASSLSWPNTEAFF. The CDR3 DNA sequence: TGTGCCAGCAGTTTATCTTGGCCGAACACTGAAGCTTTCTTT. The gene calls are TRBV27 and TRBJ1-1; D gene unclear. V lost 0 bases and J lost 1, with 6 bases in between. Germline V gene sequence: CDR1 MNHEY, CDR2 SMNVEV (reference sequence). The length of the CDR3 is 14 residues.

This clonotype was seen many times. V usage is TRBV12-3 or TRBV12-4 and J usage is TRBJ1-2; 7 bases are shared with TRBD1. This CDR3 region has 15 residues. The ends lost 1 base at V and 5 bases at J; junction bases unmatched: 7. The CDR3 sequence is CASSLGSAGGYGYTF. The CDR3 nucleotides read TGTGCCAGCAGTTTAGGTTCGGCAGGGGGTTATGGCTACACCTTC.

This clonotype was recorded at least ten times. The J gene is TRBJ2-1, the V gene TRBV6-5; 7 nucleotides align to TRBD2. The CDR3 extends over 16 amino acids. Unmatched junction bases numbered 4, after V lost 0 bases and J lost 2 bases. The germline V gene encodes CDR1 MNHEY and CDR2 SVGAGI. CDR3: CASSYSTRGAYNEQFF. The CDR3 region has the DNA TGTGCCAGCAGTTACTCGACTCGGGGGGCCTACAATGAGCAGTTCTTC.

There are many counts of this clonotype. The CDR3 DNA is TGTGCCAGCAGTGAGGCCGGGGGCAGAAACACTGAAGCTTTCTTT. It specifies CASSEAGGRNTEAFF. The chain recombines TRBV2 with TRBJ1-1; maybe TRBD1 (6 bases). Germline CDR1 reads SNHLY; CDR2 reads FYNNEI. The length of the CDR3 is 15 residues. V was clipped by 3 bases and J by 2 bases, with 13 bases between them. The full variable domain, its missing parts supplied by reference TRBV2 and TRBJ1-1, is EPEVTQTPSHQVTQMGQEVILRCVPISNHLYFYWYRQILGQKVEFLVSFYNNEISEKSEIFDDQFSVERPDGSNFTLKIRSTKLEDSAMYFCASSEAGGRNTEAFFGQGTRLTVV.

This clonotype was observed at least ten times. The chain carries TRBV6-5 and TRBJ1-5; 8 nucleotides line up with TRBD1. The germline V gene encodes CDR1 MNHEY and CDR2 SVGAGI. The trim removed 6 bases at V and 8 bases at J, leaving 6 bases unmatched. The CDR3 runs to 13 residues. The CDR3, as DNA: TGTGCCAGCAGAGGACAGGGTGCGGAGCCCCAGCATTTT. Translation gives CASRGQGAEPQHF.

This CDR3 reads CASSQDRRGDTEAFF. CDR3 DNA sequence: TGCGCCAGCAGCCAAGATCGCAGGGGGGACACTGAAGCTTTCTTT. The rearrangement joins TRBV4-1 to TRBJ1-1; 7 bases match TRBD1. V shed 0 bases and J 3 bases; nucleotides not matched to a gene: 4. CDR1 is MGHRA and CDR2 is YSYEKL in the germline V gene. The CDR3 is made up of 15 amino acids.

This clonotype was observed a few times. The genes are TRBV5-4 and TRBJ2-6, with D unresolved. The CDR3 spans 14 residues. The V end was cut by 1 base, the J end by 2 bases, with 4 bases between. Germline loops: CDR1 SGHNT, CDR2 YYREEE (reference sequence). The chain's CDR3 is CASSLSAGANVLTF. CDR3 nucleotides: TGTGCCAGCAGCTTGTCGGCTGGGGCCAACGTCCTGACTTTC.

This clonotype was seen at least ten times. The CDR3 region is CATSREQGLNTEAFF. DNA of the CDR3: TGTGCCACCAGCAGGGAACAGGGATTGAACACTGAAGCTTTCTTT. The rearrangement links TRBV15 to TRBJ1-1; D is possibly TRBD1 (6 bases). Germline V lookup: CDR1 LNHNV, CDR2 YYDKDF (reference sequence). Trimming cost V 3 bases and J 0 bases, with 11 bases left between them. The CDR3 sequence is 15 residues long.

This clonotype is classed as medium-sized. This sequence joins TRBV6-5 and TRBJ1-1; no definite D call. From germline, CDR1 is MNHEY and CDR2 SVGAGI. Trimming stripped 0 bases from V and 0 bases from J, with 14 bases between. This CDR3 has 17 amino acids. CDR3 sequence: CASSYSLGQDLNTEAFF. The CDR3, as DNA: TGTGCCAGCAGTTACTCTTTGGGCCAGGACTTGAACACTGAAGCTTTCTTT.

J is TRBJ2-1 and V is TRBV5-1, with unresolved D. This CDR3 is 10 amino acids long. Germline V gives CDR1 SGHRS, CDR2 YFSETQ. Trimming pared 0 bases from V and 14 bases from J, leaving 6 bases between. The CDR3 DNA sequence: TGCGCCAGCAGCTTGGGTGAAGAGTTCTTC. It specifies CASSLGEEFF.